The present T cell receptor (beta chain) was sequenced within a study of vaccination and CD4 T cells after COVID-19. This CDR3 comprises 17 residues. From germline, CDR1 is SNHLY and CDR2 FYNNEI. Trimming pared 6 bases from V and 4 bases from J, leaving 24 bases between. General study points: The rise in median SARS-CoV-2-reactive clonotypes, from roughly 22 to 38, was not significant.

With the Oncomine TCR Beta short-read assay, DNA from cultured CD4+ T cells was sequenced. Scientists extracted genomic DNA from CD4+ T cells grown in culture. In TCRdb, the PCR reads were re-called with MiXCR into one record per CDR3 protein. Among 14,000 to 15,000 distinct CDR3 sequences listed, about half were seen once. The treatment denotes: roughly ten-day PBMC culture with coronavirus spike peptide pools or control peptides (ViraFEST assay). With peptide pools, ViraFEST first expanded antigen-specific T cells and afterwards sequenced their TCRs. IL-2 (10 IU/ml) and peptide pools (about 9 ug/ml) were added to cultures of approximately 2.2 million PBMCs per well. About this clonotype itself: Its target is unknown.

The chain carries TRBV2 and TRBJ1-1; D is ambiguous. The specimen was CD4+ T cells from blood, cultured in vitro. The sequence was obtained from a human donor who had recovered from COVID-19. Here the CDR3 reads CASRSTAGTKGSTEAFF. The CDR3 nucleotides read TGTGCCAGCAGGTCTACAGCCGGAACTAAGGGATCCACTGAAGCTTTCTTT.